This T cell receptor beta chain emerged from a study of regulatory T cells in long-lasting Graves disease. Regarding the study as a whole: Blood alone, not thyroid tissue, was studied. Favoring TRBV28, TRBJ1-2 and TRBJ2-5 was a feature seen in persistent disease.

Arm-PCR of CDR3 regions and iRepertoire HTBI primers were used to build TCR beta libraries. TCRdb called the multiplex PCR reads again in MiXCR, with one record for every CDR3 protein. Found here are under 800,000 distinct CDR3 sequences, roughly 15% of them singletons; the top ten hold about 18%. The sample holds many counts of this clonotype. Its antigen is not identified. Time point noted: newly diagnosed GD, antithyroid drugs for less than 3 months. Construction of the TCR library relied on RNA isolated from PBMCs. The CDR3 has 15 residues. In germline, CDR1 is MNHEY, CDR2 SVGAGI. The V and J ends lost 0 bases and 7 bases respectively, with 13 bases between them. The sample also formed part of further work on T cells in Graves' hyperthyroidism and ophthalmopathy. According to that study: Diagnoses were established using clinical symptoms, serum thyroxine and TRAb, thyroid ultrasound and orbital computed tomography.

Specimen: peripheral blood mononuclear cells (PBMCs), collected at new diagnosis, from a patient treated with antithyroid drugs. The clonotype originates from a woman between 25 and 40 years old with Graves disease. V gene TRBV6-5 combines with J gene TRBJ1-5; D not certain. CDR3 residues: CASSYSMGLLQPQHF. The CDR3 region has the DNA TGTGCCAGCAGTTACTCGATGGGTCTCCTCCAGCCCCAGCATTTT.